This T cell receptor (beta chain) was recorded in a study of siplizumab effects on memory and regulatory T cells. Study conclusions and caveats: Reactions containing siplizumab showed mappable alloreactive CD4+ clones averaging around 70% Treg-derived, versus about 28% in controls. Under siplizumab, alloreactive sequences traced to unstimulated CD4+ memory cells were significantly reduced.

Trimming stripped 4 bases from V and 1 base from J, with 11 bases between. Germline V gene data show CDR1 as SGHRS and CDR2 as YFSETQ. This CDR3 spans 15 amino acids. On this clone: Its specificity is not known.

Repertoires were generated with immunoSEQ multiplex PCR, while TCRdb's copy carries only in-frame clones and drops some. The sample comprises fewer than 70,000 clones, 75% to 90% of which are singletons, and about 1.7% rests with the top ten. The sequence was collected from a human donor in good health. J is TRBJ2-2 and V is TRBV5-1; D possibly corresponds to TRBD2 (6 bases). The sequencing sample was made of Tregs sorted from blood. The CDR3 region is CASSRTGENTGELFF. The CDR3 nucleotides read TGCGCCAGCAGCAGGACGGGGGAGAACACCGGGGAGCTGTTTTTT.